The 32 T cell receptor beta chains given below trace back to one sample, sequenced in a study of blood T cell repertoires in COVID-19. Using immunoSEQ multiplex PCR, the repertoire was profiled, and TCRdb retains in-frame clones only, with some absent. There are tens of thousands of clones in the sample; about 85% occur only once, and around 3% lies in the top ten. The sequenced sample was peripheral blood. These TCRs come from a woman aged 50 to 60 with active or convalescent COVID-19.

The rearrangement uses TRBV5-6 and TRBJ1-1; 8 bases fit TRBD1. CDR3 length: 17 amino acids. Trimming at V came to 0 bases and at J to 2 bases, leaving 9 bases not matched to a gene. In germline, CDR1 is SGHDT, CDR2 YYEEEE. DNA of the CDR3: TGTGCCAGCAGCTTGGAATCAGGGGGCGGCTTAAACACTGAAGCTTTCTTT. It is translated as CASSLESGGGLNTEAFF.

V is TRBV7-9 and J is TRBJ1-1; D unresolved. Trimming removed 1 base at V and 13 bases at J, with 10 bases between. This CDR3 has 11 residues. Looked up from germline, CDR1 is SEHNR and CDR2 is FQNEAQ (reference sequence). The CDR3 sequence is CASSLEGGCFF. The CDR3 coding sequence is TGTGCCAGCAGCTTAGAAGGCGGTTGTTTCTTT. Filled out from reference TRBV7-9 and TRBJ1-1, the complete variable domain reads DTGVSQNPRHKITKRGQNVTFRCDPISEHNRLYWYRQTLGQGPEFLTYFQNEAQLEKSRLLSDRFSAERPKGSFSTLEIQRTEQGDSAMYLCASSLEGGCFFGQGTRLTVV.

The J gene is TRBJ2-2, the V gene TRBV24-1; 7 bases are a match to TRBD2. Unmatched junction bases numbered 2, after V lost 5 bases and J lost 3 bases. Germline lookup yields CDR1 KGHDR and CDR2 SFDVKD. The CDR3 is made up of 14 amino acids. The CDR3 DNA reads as TGTGCCACCAGTGCCGCGGGGGACACCGGGGAGCTGTTTTTT. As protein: CATSAAGDTGELFF.

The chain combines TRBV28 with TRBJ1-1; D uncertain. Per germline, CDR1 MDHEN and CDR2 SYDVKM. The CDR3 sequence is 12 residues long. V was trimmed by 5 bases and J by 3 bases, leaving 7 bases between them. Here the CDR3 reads CASSQDYTEAFF. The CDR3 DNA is TGTGCCAGCAGTCAGGATTACACTGAAGCTTTCTTT.

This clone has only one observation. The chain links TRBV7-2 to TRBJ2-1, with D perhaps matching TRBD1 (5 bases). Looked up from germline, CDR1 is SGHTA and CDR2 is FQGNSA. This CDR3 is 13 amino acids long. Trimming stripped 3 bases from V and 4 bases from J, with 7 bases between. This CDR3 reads CASSFRDYNEQFF. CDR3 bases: TGTGCCAGCAGCTTCAGGGATTACAATGAGCAGTTCTTC.

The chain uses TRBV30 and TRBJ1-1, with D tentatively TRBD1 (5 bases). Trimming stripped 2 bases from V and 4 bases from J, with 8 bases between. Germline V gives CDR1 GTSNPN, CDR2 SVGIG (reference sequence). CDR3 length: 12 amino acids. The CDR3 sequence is CAWSSGGTEAFF. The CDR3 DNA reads TGTGCCTGGAGTTCGGGGGGCACTGAAGCTTTCTTT.

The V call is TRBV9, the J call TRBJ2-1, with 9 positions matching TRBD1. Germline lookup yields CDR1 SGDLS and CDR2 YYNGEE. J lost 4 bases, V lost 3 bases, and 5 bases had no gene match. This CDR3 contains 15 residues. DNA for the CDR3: TGTGCCAGCAGCGACCGGGACAGGGTATACAATGAGCAGTTCTTC. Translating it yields CASSDRDRVYNEQFF.

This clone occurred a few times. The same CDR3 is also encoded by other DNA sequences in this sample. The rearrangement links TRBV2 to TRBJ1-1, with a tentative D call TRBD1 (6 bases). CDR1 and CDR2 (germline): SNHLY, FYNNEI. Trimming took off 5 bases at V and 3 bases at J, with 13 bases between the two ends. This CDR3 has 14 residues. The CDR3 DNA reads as TGTGCCAGCAGTTCACAGGGAAGGGACACTGAAGCTTTCTTT. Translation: CASSSQGRDTEAFF.

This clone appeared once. The CDR3 coding sequence is TGTGCCAGCAGCCAAGGAATACTAGCGGGGCCTCTCACAGATACGCAGTATTTT. It codes for CASSQGILAGPLTDTQYF. The chain combines TRBV3-1 (or the pseudogene TRBV3-2) with TRBJ2-3; 10 bases align to TRBD2. V was pared by 1 base and J by 2 bases, with 9 bases of the junction left unmatched. Germline loops: CDR1 LGHDT, CDR2 YNNKEL (reference sequence). The CDR3 has 18 amino acids.

The CDR3 loop is CSVGPLRQGRSEAFF. The CDR3 nucleotides read TGCAGCGTTGGCCCCCTTAGGCAGGGAAGGTCTGAAGCTTTCTTT. The chain combines TRBV29-1 with TRBJ1-1; possibly TRBD1 for D (5 bases). Germline CDR1 reads SQVTM; CDR2 reads ANQGSEA. The ends were cut back, 4 bases at V and 6 bases at J, with 21 bases in the middle. The CDR3 is made up of 15 amino acids.

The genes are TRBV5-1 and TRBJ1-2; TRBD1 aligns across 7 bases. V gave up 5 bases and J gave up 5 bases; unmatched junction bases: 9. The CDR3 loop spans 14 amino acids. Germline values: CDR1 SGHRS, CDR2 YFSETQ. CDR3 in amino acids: CASSYSGTAYGYTF. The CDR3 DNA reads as TGCGCCAGCAGTTACTCCGGGACAGCATATGGCTACACCTTC.

CDR3 coding DNA: TGTGCCAGCAGCTTGGACAGGGCGGGCACTGAAGCTTTCTTT. Its protein is CASSLDRAGTEAFF. The V and J genes are TRBV7-2 and TRBJ1-1, with TRBD1 identical over 8 bases. The CDR3 contains 14 residues. The germline gives CDR1 SGHTA, CDR2 FQGNSA. The J segment lost 4 bases and the V segment lost 3 bases, leaving 4 bases of the junction unmatched.

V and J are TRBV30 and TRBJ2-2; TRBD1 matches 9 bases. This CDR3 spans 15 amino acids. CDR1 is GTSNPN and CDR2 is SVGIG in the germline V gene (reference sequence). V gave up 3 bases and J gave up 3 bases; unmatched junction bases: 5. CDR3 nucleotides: TGTGCCTGGAGACCCGACAGGGGGGACACCGGGGAGCTGTTTTTT. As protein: CAWRPDRGDTGELFF. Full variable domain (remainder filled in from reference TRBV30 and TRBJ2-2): SQTIHQWPATLVQPVGSPLSLECTVEGTSNPNLYWYRQAAGRGLQLLFYSVGIGQISSEVPQNLSASRPQDRQFILSSKKLLLSDSGFYLCAWRPDRGDTGELFFGEGSRLTVL.

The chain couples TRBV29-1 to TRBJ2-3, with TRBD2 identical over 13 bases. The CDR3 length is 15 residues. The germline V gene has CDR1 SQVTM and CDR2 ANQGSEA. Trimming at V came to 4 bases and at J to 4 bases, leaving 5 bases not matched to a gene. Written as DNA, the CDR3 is TGCAGCGTTGGCGGGACTAGCGGGGACGCAGATACGCAGTATTTT. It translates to CSVGGTSGDADTQYF.

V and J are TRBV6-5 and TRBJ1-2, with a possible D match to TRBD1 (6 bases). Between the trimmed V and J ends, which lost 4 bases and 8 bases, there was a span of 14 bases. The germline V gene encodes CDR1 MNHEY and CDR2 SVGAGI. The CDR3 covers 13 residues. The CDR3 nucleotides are TGTGCCAGCAGTTTTCAGGGGCATGAAGGCTACACCTTC. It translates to CASSFQGHEGYTF.

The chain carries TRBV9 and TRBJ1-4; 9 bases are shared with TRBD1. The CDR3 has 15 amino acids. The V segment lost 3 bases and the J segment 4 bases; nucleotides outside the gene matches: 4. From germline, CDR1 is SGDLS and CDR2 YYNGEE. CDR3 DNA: TGTGCCAGCAGCGGATGGACAGGGGATAATGAAAAACTGTTTTTT. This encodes CASSGWTGDNEKLFF. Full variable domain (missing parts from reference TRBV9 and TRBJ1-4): DSGVTQTPKHLITATGQRVTLRCSPRSGDLSVYWYQQSLDQGLQFLIQYYNGEERAKGNILERFSAQQFPDLHSELNLSSLELGDSALYFCASSGWTGDNEKLFFGSGTQLSVL.

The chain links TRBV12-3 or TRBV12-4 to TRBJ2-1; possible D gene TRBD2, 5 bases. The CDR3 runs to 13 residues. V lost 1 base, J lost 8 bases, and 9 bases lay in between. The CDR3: CASSLVGGHEQFF. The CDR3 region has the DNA TGTGCCAGCAGTTTAGTCGGCGGGCATGAGCAGTTCTTC.

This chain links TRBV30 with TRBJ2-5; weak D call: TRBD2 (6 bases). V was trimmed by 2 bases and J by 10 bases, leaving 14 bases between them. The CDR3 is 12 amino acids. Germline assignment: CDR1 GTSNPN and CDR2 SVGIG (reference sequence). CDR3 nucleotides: TGTGCCTGGAGTCCTCTGTCGGGGGACCAGTACTTC. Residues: CAWSPLSGDQYF. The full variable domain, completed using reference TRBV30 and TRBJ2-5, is SQTIHQWPATLVQPVGSPLSLECTVEGTSNPNLYWYRQAAGRGLQLLFYSVGIGQISSEVPQNLSASRPQDRQFILSSKKLLLSDSGFYLCAWSPLSGDQYFGPGTRLLVL.

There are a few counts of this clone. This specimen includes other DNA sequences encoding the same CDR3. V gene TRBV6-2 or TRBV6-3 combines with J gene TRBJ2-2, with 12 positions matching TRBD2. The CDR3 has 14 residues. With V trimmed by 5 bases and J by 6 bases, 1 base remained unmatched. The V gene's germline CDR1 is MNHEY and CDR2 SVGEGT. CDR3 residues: CASSRLAGAGELFF. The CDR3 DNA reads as TGTGCCAGCAGTCGACTAGCGGGGGCCGGGGAGCTGTTTTTT.

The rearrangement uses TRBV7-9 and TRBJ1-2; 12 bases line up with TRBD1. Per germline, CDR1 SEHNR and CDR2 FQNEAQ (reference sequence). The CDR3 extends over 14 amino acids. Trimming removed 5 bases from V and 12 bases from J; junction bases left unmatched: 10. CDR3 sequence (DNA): TGTGCCAGCAGCCCACCGGGACAGGGGGCGGTTAACACCTTC. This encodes CASSPPGQGAVNTF.

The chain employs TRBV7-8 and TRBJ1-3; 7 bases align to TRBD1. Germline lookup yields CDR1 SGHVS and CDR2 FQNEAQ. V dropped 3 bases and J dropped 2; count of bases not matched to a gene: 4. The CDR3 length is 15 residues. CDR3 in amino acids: CASSFAQGAGNTIYF. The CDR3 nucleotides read TGTGCCAGCAGCTTCGCGCAGGGGGCTGGAAACACCATATATTTT.

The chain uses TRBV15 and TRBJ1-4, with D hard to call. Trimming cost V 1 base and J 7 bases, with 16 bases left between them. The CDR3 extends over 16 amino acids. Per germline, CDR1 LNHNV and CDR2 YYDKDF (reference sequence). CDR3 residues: CATSRGEEPASEKLFF. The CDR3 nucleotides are TGTGCCACCAGCAGAGGGGAGGAGCCCGCCTCTGAAAAACTGTTTTTT.

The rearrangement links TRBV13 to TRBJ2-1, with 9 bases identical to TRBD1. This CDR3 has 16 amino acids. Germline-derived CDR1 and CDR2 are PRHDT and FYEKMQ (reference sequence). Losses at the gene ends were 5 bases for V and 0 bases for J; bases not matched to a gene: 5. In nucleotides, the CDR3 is TGTGCCAGCAGCCCAGGGACAGGGAGCTCCTACAATGAGCAGTTCTTC. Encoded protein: CASSPGTGSSYNEQFF.

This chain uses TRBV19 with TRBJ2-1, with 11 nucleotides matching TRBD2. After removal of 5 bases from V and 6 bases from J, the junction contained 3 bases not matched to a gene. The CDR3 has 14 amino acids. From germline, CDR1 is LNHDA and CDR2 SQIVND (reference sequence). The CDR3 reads CASSPGLAGNEQFF. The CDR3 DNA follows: TGTGCCAGTAGTCCAGGACTAGCGGGCAATGAGCAGTTCTTC.

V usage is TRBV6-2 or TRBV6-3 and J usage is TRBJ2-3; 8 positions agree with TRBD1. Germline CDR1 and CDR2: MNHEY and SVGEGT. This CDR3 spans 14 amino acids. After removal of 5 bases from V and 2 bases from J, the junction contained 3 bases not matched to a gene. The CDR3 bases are TGTGCCAGCAGTCCGCAGGGGGCCACAGATACGCAGTATTTT. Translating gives CASSPQGATDTQYF.

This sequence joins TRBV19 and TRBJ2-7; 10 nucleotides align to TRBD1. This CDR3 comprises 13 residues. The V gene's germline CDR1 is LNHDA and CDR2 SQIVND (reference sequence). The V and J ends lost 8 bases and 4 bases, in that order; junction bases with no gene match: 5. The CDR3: CASEGQGVYEQYF. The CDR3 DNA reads TGTGCCAGTGAAGGACAGGGGGTTTACGAGCAGTACTTC.

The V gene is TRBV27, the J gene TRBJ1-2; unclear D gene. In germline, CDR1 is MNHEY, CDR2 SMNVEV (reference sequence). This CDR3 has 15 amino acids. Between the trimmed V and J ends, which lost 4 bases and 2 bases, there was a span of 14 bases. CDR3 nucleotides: TGTGCCAGCAGTTCGATAATCGACTACAACTATGGCTACACCTTC. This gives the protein CASSSIIDYNYGYTF.

Here the CDR3 DNA reads TGTGCCAGGCACGGGGGGCAAGGCTATGGCTACACCTTC. As protein: CARHGGQGYGYTF. The rearrangement links TRBV19 to TRBJ1-2, with D possibly TRBD1 on 6 matching bases. With 9 bases removed from V and 4 bases from J, the gap between germline ends came to 15 bases. CDR3 length: 13 residues. CDR1 and CDR2 from the germline V gene are LNHDA and SQIVND (reference sequence).

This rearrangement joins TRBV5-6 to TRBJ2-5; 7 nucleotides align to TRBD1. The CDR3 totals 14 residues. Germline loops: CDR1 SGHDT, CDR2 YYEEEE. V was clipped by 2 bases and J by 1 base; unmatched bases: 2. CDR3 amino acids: CASSFGDSQETQYF. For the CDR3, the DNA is TGTGCCAGCAGCTTCGGGGACAGCCAAGAGACCCAGTACTTC.

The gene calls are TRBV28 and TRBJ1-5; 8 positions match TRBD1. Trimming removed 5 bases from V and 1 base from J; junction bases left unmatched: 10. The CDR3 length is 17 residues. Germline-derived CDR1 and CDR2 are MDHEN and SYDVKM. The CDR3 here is CASSQLRGLESNQPQHF. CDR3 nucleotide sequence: TGTGCCAGCAGTCAACTCAGGGGGCTGGAGAGCAATCAGCCCCAGCATTTT.

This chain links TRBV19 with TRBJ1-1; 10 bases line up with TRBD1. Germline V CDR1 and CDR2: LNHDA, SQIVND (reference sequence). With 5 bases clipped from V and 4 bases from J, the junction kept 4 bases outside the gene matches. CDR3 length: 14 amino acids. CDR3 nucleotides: TGTGCCAGTAGTCAGGGACAGGGGAGCACTGAAGCTTTCTTT. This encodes CASSQGQGSTEAFF.

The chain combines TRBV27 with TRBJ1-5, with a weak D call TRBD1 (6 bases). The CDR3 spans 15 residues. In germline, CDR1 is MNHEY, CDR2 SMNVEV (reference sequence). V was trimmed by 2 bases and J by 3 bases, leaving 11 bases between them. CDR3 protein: CASSLVGGDNQPQHF. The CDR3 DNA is TGTGCCAGCAGTTTAGTAGGGGGAGACAATCAGCCCCAGCATTTT.